Listed below are T cell receptor beta chains from one sample, sequenced in a study of monozygotic twins with inflammatory bowel disease. TCRdb re-called the 5' RACE reads and shows each CDR3 protein once, DNA omitted. This repertoire includes about 160,000 distinct CDR3 sequences. Sequencing used blood. All receptors derive from a human donor with ulcerative colitis or Crohn's disease, or a healthy co-twin of an affected twin (not recorded which). The CDR3 runs from the conserved cysteine through the conserved F or W. Fields, in order: J gene, V gene, CDR3 protein.

j_gene: TRBJ2-2; v_gene: TRBV7-3; CDR3aa: CASSRSNSGVNTGELFF
j_gene: TRBJ2-5; v_gene: TRBV5-1; CDR3aa: CASSHLLASQETQYF
j_gene: TRBJ2-1; v_gene: TRBV5-1; CDR3aa: CASSPGTSKRSSF
j_gene: TRBJ2-1; v_gene: TRBV20-1; CDR3aa: CSANRLAGFGDYNEQFF
j_gene: TRBJ2-7; v_gene: TRBV15; CDR3aa: CATSRDASGVSYEQYF
j_gene: TRBJ1-6; v_gene: TRBV12-3/TRBV12-4; CDR3aa: CASTNRGNSPLHF
j_gene: TRBJ2-5; v_gene: TRBV29-1; CDR3aa: CSVEYTPQETQYF
j_gene: TRBJ2-5; v_gene: TRBV29-1; CDR3aa: CSVEPGREQETQYF
j_gene: TRBJ2-7; v_gene: TRBV11-3; CDR3aa: CASSIGRPSNEQYF
j_gene: TRBJ2-1; v_gene: TRBV28; CDR3aa: CASTPWVYSYNEQFF
j_gene: TRBJ2-1; v_gene: TRBV7-2; CDR3aa: CASSSAAGGPPEQFF
j_gene: TRBJ1-3; v_gene: TRBV3-1; CDR3aa: CASSRLGTSGNTIYF
j_gene: TRBJ2-3; v_gene: TRBV28; CDR3aa: CASSLLAGKNTQYF
j_gene: TRBJ2-5; v_gene: TRBV18; CDR3aa: CASSPNRDTKETQYF
j_gene: TRBJ1-5; v_gene: TRBV28; CDR3aa: CASSLGADNQPQHF
j_gene: TRBJ2-7; v_gene: TRBV6-2/TRBV6-3; CDR3aa: CASSTGGQGLYEQYF
j_gene: TRBJ1-1; v_gene: TRBV27; CDR3aa: CASSLGGPYEAFF
j_gene: TRBJ2-5; v_gene: TRBV5-6; CDR3aa: CASSLDRAITQTQYF